Listed below are T cell receptor beta chains from one sample, sequenced in a study of cytomegalovirus exposure and HLA in healthy donors. TCRdb keeps only in-frame clones here, not all; method: immunoSEQ multiplex PCR. The sample consists of some 130,000 clones, more than 75% of them appearing once. Sequenced material: PBMCs. These receptors were collected from a woman in her thirties in good health and CMV-seronegative. CDR3s include the opening cysteine and the closing phenylalanine or tryptophan. The D gene is left open where the match is weak. Clone size is stated in some rows and not others, as once, few, many or a class when expanded.

clone_size,v_call,d_call,cdr3_aa
NA,TRBV5-1,TRBD2,CASSLTLAGIGETQYF
NA,TRBV4-1,NA,CASSHPPARRGNTIYF
NA,TRBV18,NA,CASSPIWPSYEQYF
NA,TRBV29-1,NA,CSVEEGKYEQYF
NA,TRBV4-1,NA,CASSYTLLADTYEQYF
NA,TRBV5-6,NA,CASSLVERTNEQYF
NA,TRBV6-5,NA,CASRPQGSYGYTF
NA,TRBV11-2,NA,CASRPTGSYEQYF
NA,TRBV5-1,NA,CASSYRQAQETQYF
NA,TRBV28,TRBD1,CASSSNRDSRPQHF
NA,TRBV29-1,NA,CSGTGHLGTEAFF
NA,TRBV4-1,NA,CASSQVAGTEAFF
NA,TRBV28,TRBD1,CASSLGQGVSEQYF
once,TRBV7-2,TRBD2,CASSGSGTSGGQETQYF
NA,TRBV5-6,TRBD1,CASSLTGVDEQFF
NA,TRBV9,NA,CASSVDGGSYNEQFF
NA,TRBV11-2,NA,CASSALIRGINEKLFF
NA,TRBV19,NA,CASSRGVNYEQYF
NA,TRBV27,TRBD1,CASSSNRGGTEAFF
once,TRBV19,NA,CASSNGARYTF
NA,TRBV28,TRBD2,CASYPPTSGRNEQYF
NA,TRBV6-5,TRBD2,CASSHGTSGAFEQFF
NA,TRBV4-1,NA,CASSPLPRGLGNTIYF
NA,TRBV5-4,NA,CASSLLGSHYGYTF
NA,TRBV5-8,NA,CASSLEMFSGRETQYF
NA,TRBV19,NA,CASSDSTWGTDTQYF
NA,TRBV7-2,NA,CASRKNSINEKLFF
NA,TRBV10-2,NA,CASSDSGNTIYF
NA,TRBV9,NA,CASSVGLAKDEQYF
once,TRBV28,NA,CASSSPGILYNEQFF
NA,TRBV2,TRBD1,CASSERTRAGGWNTEAFF
NA,TRBV19,TRBD1,CASSPPRTGDSNQPQHF
NA,TRBV9,TRBD1,CASSVKGAGGYTF
NA,TRBV27,TRBD2,CASSLSSSGGFPYEQYF
NA,TRBV7-3,TRBD2,CASSTAGGEGETQYF
NA,TRBV4-3,NA,CASSRARSTHNYEQYF
NA,TRBV5-1,NA,CASSSRQGKHDTGELFF
NA,TRBV6-5,NA,CASSSFGDTYNEQFF
NA,TRBV4-1,TRBD2,CASSQDPAGGRGNEQFF
NA,TRBV19,TRBD1,CASSIDPTGGYDIQYF
NA,TRBV7-9,TRBD1,CASSDEHQGAQYF
NA,TRBV7-9,TRBD2,CASSSRGGWNEQFF
NA,TRBV5-1,TRBD1,CASSLGQATSTDTQYF
NA,TRBV29-1,NA,CSAVFGSENSPLHF
NA,TRBV4-3,NA,CASSSTAANTGELFF
NA,TRBV7-6,TRBD1,CASSPKKRYRDSPYEQYF
NA,TRBV7-9,NA,CASSYGQDTQYF
NA,TRBV7-3,NA,CASSSGQITGELFF
NA,TRBV4-3,NA,CASSQGGGVFTEAFF
NA,TRBV2,TRBD1,CASRFHRGLSTGELFF
NA,TRBV30,NA,CAWRQTQAIQLANVLTF
few,TRBV28,NA,CASSLLGPYEQYF
NA,TRBV6-6,TRBD1,CASSYGTGNGYTF
NA,TRBV12-5,TRBD1,CASGLPTGVGGYTF
NA,TRBV4-2,NA,CASSQDSTRLYEQYF
NA,TRBV10-3,TRBD2,CAISEPGLVSDTQYF
few,TRBV4-3,TRBD1,CASSGQGALGNAEAFF
NA,TRBV9,TRBD1,CASSAPRVPGTGFFGYTF
NA,TRBV5-1,NA,CASSLAGSSYNSPLHF
NA,TRBV19,TRBD1,CASSITTGGSYYGYTF